The clone carrying this TCR beta chain was counted many times. First-strand cDNA used TRAV- and TRBV-specific primers, covering alpha and beta chains. The TCRs were subjected to amplification over approximately 20 PCR cycles employing a constant-region primer in conjunction with a V-primer adapter. Using its own MiXCR run on the reads, TCRdb lists one record per CDR3 protein. The profile shows approximately 42,000 distinct CDR3 sequences, around 25% of them singletons. Time point indicated: after trial treatment. Treatment meaning: LDRT plus nivolumab, ipilimumab, low-dose cyclophosphamide and aspirin (RACIN trial). Donors were dosed with nivolumab and ipilimumab; they also received aspirin, low-dose cyclophosphamide and low-dose radiotherapy. CDR3 length equals 15 residues. V was shortened by 0 bases and J by 6 bases, with 14 bases between the two germline ends. CDR1 and CDR2 (germline): SGHTA, FQGNSA.

This sample was included in a study of low-dose radiotherapy and immunotherapy resistance in tumors. Study in general: Per fraction, Cohort 1 was given 0.5 Gy every 2 weeks, for a total of 6.5 Gy. One day prior to radiation and immunotherapy, intravenous cyclophosphamide at 200 mg/m2 was given, repeated every two weeks.

Here the sequenced sample was PBMCs, taken after low-dose radiotherapy plus immunotherapy. This clonotype was obtained from a male donor with prostate cancer. The chain is built from TRBV7-2 and TRBJ2-5; D gene ambiguous. As DNA, the CDR3 is TGTGCCAGCAGCTTAGCTGATGAGCATGCGAAGACCCAGTACTTC. This sequence encodes CASSLADEHAKTQYF.